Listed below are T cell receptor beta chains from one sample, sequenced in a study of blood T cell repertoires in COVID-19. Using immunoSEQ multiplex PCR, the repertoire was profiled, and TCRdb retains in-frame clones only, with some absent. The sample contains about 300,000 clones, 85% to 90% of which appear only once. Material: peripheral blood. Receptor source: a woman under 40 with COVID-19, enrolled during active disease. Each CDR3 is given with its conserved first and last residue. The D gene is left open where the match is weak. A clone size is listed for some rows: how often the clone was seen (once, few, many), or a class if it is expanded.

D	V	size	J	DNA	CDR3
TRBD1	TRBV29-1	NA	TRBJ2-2	TGCAGCGCGTCCGGGACAGTAGGAAACACCGGGGAGCTGTTTTTT	CSASGTVGNTGELFF
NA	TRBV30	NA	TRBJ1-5	TGTGCCTGGAGTAACAGGGCAATCAATCAGCCCCAGCATTTT	CAWSNRAINQPQHF
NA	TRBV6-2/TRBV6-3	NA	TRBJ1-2	TGTGCCAGCAGCGTCAGGGGAATAGGCTATGGCTACACCTTC	CASSVRGIGYGYTF
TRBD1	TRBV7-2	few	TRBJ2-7	TGTGCCAGCTCTACCGGGACAGGGCCCTACGAGCAGTACTTC	CASSTGTGPYEQYF
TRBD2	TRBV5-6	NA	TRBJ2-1	TGTGCCAGCAGCTGGACTAGGCGAGAGCAGTTCTTC	CASSWTRREQFF
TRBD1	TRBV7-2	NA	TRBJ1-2	TGTGCCAGCAGCTTAGTGGGACAGGTCCCTATTAACTATGGCTACACCTTC	CASSLVGQVPINYGYTF
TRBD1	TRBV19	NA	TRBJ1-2	TGTGCCAGTAGGGATGGACAGGGGGCTACTATTATAGATGGCTACACCTTC	CASRDGQGATIIDGYTF
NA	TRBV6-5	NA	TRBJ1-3	TGTGCCAGTCAACAGGGAGGAAACACCATATATTTT	CASQQGGNTIYF
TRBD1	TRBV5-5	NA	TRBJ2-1	TGTGCCAGCAGCGGGACAGGGGGTATGAATGAGCAGTTCTTC	CASSGTGGMNEQFF
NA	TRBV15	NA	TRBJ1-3	TGTGCCACCAGCAGTGAATACCCAGACACCATATATTTT	CATSSEYPDTIYF
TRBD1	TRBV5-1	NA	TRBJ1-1	TGCGCCAGCAGCTTGGGGACAGGGGTATCGGACACTGAAGCTTTCTTT	CASSLGTGVSDTEAFF
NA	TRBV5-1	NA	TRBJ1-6	TGCGCCAGCACGAACAGGGCGGAGGTCAGTGATTCACCCCTCCACTTT	CASTNRAEVSDSPLHF
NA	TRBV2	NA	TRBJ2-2	TGTGCCAGCAGGAGCGCCGGAGGCACCGGGGAGCTGTTTTTT	CASRSAGGTGELFF
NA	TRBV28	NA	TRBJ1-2	TGTGCCAGCAGTTTAATGGGGGGTATCGGCTACACCTTC	CASSLMGGIGYTF
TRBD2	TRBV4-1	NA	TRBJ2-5	TGCGCCAGCAGCCAAGAGATTAGCGGGGGGCAAGAGACCCAGTACTTC	CASSQEISGGQETQYF
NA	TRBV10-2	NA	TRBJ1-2	TGCGCCAGCAGCAGAACCCTCACAGGGCTACGGGGCTACACCTTC	CASSRTLTGLRGYTF
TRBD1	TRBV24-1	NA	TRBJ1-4	TGTGCCACCAGTGCCCCCACAGGGGGGCGTGAAAAACTGTTTTTT	CATSAPTGGREKLFF
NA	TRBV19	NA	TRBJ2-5	TGTGCCAGTAGTAGGGCGACTACTGGGACCCAGTACTTC	CASSRATTGTQYF
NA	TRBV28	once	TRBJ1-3	TGTGCCAGCAGTTTACGAGAGAGAAACACCATATATTTT	CASSLRERNTIYF
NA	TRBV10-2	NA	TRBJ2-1	TGCGCCAGCCAGGTATCCCCCTACAATGAGCAGTTCTTC	CASQVSPYNEQFF
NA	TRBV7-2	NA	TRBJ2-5	TGTGCCAGCAGCTTAGGTGTGGGCAGAGAGACCCAGTACTTC	CASSLGVGRETQYF
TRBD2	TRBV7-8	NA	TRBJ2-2	TGTGCCAGCAGCTTAACTGTAGCGGGGGGGAGCACCGGGGAGCTGTTTTTT	CASSLTVAGGSTGELFF
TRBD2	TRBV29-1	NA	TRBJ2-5	TGCAGCGTAGCGGGGGGAATGGGAGAGACCCAGTACTTC	CSVAGGMGETQYF
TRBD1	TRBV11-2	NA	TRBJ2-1	TGTGCCAGCAGCTTATTTGGGACAGGGGTAACGTTGGGCAATGAGCAGTTCTTC	CASSLFGTGVTLGNEQFF
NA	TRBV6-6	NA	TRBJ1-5	TGTGCCAGCAGTCTAGCGACAGGTTCACAGCCCCAGCATTTT	CASSLATGSQPQHF
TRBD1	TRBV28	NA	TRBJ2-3	TGTGCCAGCAGTTTAGTAGGGGGCGGATATACGCAGTATTTT	CASSLVGGGYTQYF
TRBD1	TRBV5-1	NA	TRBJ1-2	TGCGCCAGCAGCGGGACAGGGGACGGCTACACCTTC	CASSGTGDGYTF
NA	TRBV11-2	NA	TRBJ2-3	TGTGCCAGCAGCTTAGAGGGGGCGGGCGGCACAGATACGCAGTATTTT	CASSLEGAGGTDTQYF